This TCR beta chain was identified during a study of shared clonotypes between healthy human individuals. A note on this clone: Its antigen is not identified.

The CDR3 runs to 14 residues. The germline CDR1 and CDR2 sequences are MGHDK and SYGVNS. V lost 4 bases, J lost 1 base, and 11 bases lay in between. Clones were read by immunoSEQ multiplex PCR, and TCRdb kept only the in-frame ones, dropping some. This table has about 2 million clones, less than 95% appearing once. Naive CD8 isolation took CD45RO-negative cells positively selected for CCR7 and excluded terminally differentiated effector memory CD45RA+ cells. Within Nashville, Tennessee resided all donors, each a Caucasian adult. Study observations and caveats: The donor pool, a small one, limited the genetic and exposure-history diversity represented. The generation probabilities recorded for non-shared clonotypes fell below those of clonotypes shared by all four donors. Collection of samples was limited to blood; tissue repertoires likely differ.

This sequence was found in a man aged 18 to 35 in good health. V usage is TRBV25-1 and J usage is TRBJ2-7; possible D gene TRBD2, 5 bases. Source material: naive CD8+ T cells sorted from blood. This chain's CDR3 is CASSVGERSYEQYF. DNA for the CDR3: TGTGCCAGCAGTGTGGGAGAGCGTTCCTACGAGCAGTACTTC.